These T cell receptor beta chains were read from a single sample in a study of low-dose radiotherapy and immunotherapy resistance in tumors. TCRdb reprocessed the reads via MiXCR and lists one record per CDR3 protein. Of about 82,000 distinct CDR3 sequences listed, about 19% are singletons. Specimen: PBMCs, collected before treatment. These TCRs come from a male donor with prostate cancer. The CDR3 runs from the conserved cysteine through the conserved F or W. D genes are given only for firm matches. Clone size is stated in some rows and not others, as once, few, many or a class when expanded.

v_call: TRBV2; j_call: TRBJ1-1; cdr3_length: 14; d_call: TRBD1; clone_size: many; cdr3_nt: TGTGCCAGCAGTGAGCAGGGGGTGAACACTGAAGCTTTCTTT; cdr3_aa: CASSEQGVNTEAFF
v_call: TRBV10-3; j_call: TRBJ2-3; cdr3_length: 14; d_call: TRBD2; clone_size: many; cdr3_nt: TGTGCCATCAGGGAGACTAGCGGGGAGGATACGCAGTATTTT; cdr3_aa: CAIRETSGEDTQYF
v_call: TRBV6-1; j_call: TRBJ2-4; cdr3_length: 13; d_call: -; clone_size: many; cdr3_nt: TGTGCCAGCAGTGACAGTTCCAAAAACATTCAGTACTTC; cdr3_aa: CASSDSSKNIQYF
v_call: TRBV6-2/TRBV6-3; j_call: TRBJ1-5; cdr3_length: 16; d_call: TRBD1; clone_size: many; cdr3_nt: TGTGCCAGCAGTTACGGGACAGGGGCGACCATTCAGCCCCAGCATTTT; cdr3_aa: CASSYGTGATIQPQHF
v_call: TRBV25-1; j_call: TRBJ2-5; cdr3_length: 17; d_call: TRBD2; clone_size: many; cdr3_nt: TGTGCCAGCAGTGAATATAAAACGACTAGCGGCCAAGAGACCCAGTACTTC; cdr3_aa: CASSEYKTTSGQETQYF
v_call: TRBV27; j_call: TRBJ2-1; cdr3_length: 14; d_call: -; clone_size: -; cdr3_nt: TGTGCCAGCAGTTCCTGGGACAATTACAATGAGCAGTTCTTC; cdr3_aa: CASSSWDNYNEQFF
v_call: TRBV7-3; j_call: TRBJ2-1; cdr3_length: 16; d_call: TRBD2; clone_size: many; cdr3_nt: TGTGCCAGCAGCTTAGGGACTAGCGGGGGGTCCAATGAGCAGTTCTTC; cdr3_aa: CASSLGTSGGSNEQFF
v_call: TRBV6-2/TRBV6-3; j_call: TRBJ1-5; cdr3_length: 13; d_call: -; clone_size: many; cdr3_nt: TGTGCCAGCAGTTTTGGGTACAATCAGCCCCAGCATTTT; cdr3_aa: CASSFGYNQPQHF
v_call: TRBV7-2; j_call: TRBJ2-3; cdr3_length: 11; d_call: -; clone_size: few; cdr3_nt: TGTGCCAGCAGGAATACAGATACGCAGTATTTT; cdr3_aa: CASRNTDTQYF
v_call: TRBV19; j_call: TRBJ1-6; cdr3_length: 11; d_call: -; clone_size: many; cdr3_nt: TGTGCCAGTAGTATGAATTCACCCCTCCACTTT; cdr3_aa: CASSMNSPLHF
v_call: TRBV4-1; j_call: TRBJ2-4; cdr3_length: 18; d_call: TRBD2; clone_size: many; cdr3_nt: TGCGCCAGCAGCCAAGTGCTAGCGGGACATCTAGCCAAAAACATTCAGTACTTC; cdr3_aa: CASSQVLAGHLAKNIQYF
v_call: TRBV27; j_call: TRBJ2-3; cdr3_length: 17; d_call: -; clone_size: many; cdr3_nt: TGTGCCAGCAGTTTAGTGGCCAGACCTTCAGGGGATTATACGCAGTATTTT; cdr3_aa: CASSLVARPSGDYTQYF
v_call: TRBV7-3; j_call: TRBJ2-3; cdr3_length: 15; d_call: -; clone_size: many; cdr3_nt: TGTGCCAGCAGCCTTACCTACCACTCCACAGATACGCAGTATTTT; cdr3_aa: CASSLTYHSTDTQYF
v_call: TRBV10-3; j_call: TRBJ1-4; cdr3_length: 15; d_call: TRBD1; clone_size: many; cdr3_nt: TGTGCCATCAGTCTAGGGGGCACAGCTAATGAAAAACTGTTTTTT; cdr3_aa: CAISLGGTANEKLFF
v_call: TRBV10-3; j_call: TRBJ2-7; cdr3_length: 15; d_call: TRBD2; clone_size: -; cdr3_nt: TGTGCCATCACCCAGACTAGCGGGGGGGCCTACGAGCAGTACTTC; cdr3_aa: CAITQTSGGAYEQYF
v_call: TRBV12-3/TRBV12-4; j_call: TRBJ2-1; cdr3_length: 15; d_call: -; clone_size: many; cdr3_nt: TGTGCCAGCAGTCCGGGACGGTTAATATACAATGAGCAGTTCTTC; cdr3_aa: CASSPGRLIYNEQFF
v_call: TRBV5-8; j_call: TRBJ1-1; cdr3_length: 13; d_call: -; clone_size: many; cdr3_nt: TGTGCCAGCAGCTTGGACATGAACACTGAAGCTTTCTTT; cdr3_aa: CASSLDMNTEAFF
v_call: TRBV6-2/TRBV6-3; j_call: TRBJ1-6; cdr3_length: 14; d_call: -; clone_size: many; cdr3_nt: TGTGCCAGCACGAGGAGCTCCTATAATTCACCCCTCCACTTT; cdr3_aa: CASTRSSYNSPLHF
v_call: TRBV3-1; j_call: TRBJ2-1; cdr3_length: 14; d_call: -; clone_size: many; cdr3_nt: TGTGCCAGCAGCCAAGCTGAGGTTCTCAATGAGCAGTTCTTC; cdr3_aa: CASSQAEVLNEQFF
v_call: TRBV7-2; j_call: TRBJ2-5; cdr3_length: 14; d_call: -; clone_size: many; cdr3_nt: TGTGCCAGCACCTGGGGGGGGGCCCGGGAGACCCAGTACTTC; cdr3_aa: CASTWGGARETQYF
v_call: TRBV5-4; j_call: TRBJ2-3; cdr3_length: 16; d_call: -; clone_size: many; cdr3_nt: TGTGCCAGCAGCTTGGCCGGGCCTAAGGGCACAGATACGCAGTATTTT; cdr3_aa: CASSLAGPKGTDTQYF
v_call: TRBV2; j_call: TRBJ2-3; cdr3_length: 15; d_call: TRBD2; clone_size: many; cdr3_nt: TGTGCCAGCAGTGGGCGGGAGGGCCTTTTAGATACGCAGTATTTT; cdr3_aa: CASSGREGLLDTQYF
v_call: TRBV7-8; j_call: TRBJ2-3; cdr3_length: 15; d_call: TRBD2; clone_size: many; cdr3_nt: TGTGCCAGCAGCCCGACTAGCGGGAGTTGGGATACGCAGTATTTT; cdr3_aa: CASSPTSGSWDTQYF
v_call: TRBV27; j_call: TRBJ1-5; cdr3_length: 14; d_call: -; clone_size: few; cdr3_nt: TGTGCCAGCAGTTTAGCCGGGGACAATCAGCCCCAGCATTTT; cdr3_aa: CASSLAGDNQPQHF
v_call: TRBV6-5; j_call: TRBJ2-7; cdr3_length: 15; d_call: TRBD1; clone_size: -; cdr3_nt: TGTGCCAGCAGTGATGGGACAGGGTTTATCTACGAGCAGTACTTC; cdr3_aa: CASSDGTGFIYEQYF
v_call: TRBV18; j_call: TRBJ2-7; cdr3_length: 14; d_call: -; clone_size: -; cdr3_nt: TGTGCCAGCTCACCACGGGCGGACTCCTACGAGCAGTACTTC; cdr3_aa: CASSPRADSYEQYF
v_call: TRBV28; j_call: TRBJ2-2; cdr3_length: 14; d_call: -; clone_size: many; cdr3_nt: TGTGCCAGCAGGAGGGTCGCGGGGATCGGGGAGCTGTTTTTT; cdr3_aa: CASRRVAGIGELFF
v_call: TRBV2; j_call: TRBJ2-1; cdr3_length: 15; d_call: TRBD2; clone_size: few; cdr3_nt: TGTGCCAGCAGTGGGCTAGCGGGCCGCTACAATGAGCAGTTCTTC; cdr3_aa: CASSGLAGRYNEQFF
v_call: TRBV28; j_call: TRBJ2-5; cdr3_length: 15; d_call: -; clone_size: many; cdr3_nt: TGTGCCAGCAGCTCCCAACGGGGGCGCTGGGAGACCCAGTACTTC; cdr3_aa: CASSSQRGRWETQYF